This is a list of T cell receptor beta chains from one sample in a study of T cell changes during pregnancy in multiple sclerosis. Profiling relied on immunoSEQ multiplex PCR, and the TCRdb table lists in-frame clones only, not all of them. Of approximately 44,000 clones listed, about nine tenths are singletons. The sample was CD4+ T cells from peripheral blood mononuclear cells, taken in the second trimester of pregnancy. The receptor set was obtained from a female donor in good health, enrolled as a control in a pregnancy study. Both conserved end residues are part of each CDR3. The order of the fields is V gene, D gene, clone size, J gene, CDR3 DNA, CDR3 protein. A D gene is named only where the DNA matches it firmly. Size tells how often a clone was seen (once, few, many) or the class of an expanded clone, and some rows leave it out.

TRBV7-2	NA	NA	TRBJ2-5	TGTGCCAGCAGCGGCCGACTAGTGGCAGAGACCCAGTACTTC	CASSGRLVAETQYF
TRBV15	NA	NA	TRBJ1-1	TGTGCCACCAGCAGGGGGCTGTCGATGAACACTGAAGCTTTCTTT	CATSRGLSMNTEAFF
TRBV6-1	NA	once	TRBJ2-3	TGTGCCAGCAGTGATCCACGGGGGAGCACAGATACGCAGTATTTT	CASSDPRGSTDTQYF
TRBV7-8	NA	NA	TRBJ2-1	TGTGCCAGCAGCCTTAGCGAGGCTAAATATGAGCAGTTCTTC	CASSLSEAKYEQFF
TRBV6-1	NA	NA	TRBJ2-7	TGTGCCAGCAGTGAAGTGGAGCGGTCGGCTTCTTTAGAGCAGTACTTC	CASSEVERSASLEQYF
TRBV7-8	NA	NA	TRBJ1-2	TGTGCCAGCAGCTTAATTGGGGCGGATGGCTACACCTTC	CASSLIGADGYTF
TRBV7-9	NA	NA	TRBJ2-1	TGTGCCAGCAGCTTAATTTCAGTCTACAATGAGCAGTTCTTC	CASSLISVYNEQFF
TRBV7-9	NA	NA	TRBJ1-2	TGTGCCAGCAGCCCCGGCGGGAAAAGTTATGGCTACACCTTC	CASSPGGKSYGYTF
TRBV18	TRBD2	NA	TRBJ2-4	TGTGCCAGCTCACCCTCTGGACTAGCGGGAATGAACATTCAGTACTTC	CASSPSGLAGMNIQYF
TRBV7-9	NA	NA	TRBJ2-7	TGTGCCAGCAGCCCCGCGCACTTC	CASSPAHF
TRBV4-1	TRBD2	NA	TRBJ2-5	TGCGCCAGCAGCCCAACTCCGGGACTAGCGGGGACCTTTTACTTC	CASSPTPGLAGTFYF
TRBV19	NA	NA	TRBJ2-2	TGTGCCAGTAGTATAGGCACCTGGGAGGGGGTCGCCGGGGAGCTGTTTTTT	CASSIGTWEGVAGELFF
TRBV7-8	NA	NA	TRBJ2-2	TGTGCCAGCAGCTTCCCGACGGGGACCGGGGAGCTGTTTTTT	CASSFPTGTGELFF
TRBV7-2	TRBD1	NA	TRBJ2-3	TGTGCCAGCAGCTCCACCGCCGGGACAGGGTACGTCGGCACAGATACGCAGTATTTT	CASSSTAGTGYVGTDTQYF
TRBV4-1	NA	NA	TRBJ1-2	TGCGCCAGCAGCCAAGATGAGTTGCAGGGGAACTATGGCTACACCTTC	CASSQDELQGNYGYTF
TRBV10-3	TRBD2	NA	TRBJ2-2	TGTGCCATCAGCGAGACTAGCGGAAACACCGGGGAGCTGTTTTTT	CAISETSGNTGELFF
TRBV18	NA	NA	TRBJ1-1	TGTGCCAGCTCACCGTATAGAGAGGCTGAAGCTTTCTTT	CASSPYREAEAFF
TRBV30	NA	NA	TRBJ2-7	TGTGCCTGGAGTGAGAAGTACGGAAGTGGAAGGGGTTTC	CAWSEKYGSGRGF
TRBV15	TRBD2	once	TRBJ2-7	TGTGCCACCAGCAGAGCTCAAAATCTAGCGGGAGTGTCGTACGAGCAGTACTTC	CATSRAQNLAGVSYEQYF
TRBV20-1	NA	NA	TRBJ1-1	TGCAGACCTACTGGGGGGTCTGAAGCTTTCTTT	CRPTGGSEAFF
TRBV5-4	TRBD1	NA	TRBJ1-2	TGTGCCAGCAGCTTGCGGACAGGGGCAGCGGGCTACACCTTC	CASSLRTGAAGYTF
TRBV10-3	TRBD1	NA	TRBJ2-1	TGTGCCATCAGGGGGACAGGGCCAAGGAATGAGCAGTTCTTC	CAIRGTGPRNEQFF
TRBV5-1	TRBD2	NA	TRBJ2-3	TGCGCCAGCAGCTTGGCCCCCGGGACTAAGGCAGATACGCAGTATTTT	CASSLAPGTKADTQYF
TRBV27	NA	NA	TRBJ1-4	TGTGCCAGCAGATTTTTGGGACAAAATGAAAAACTGTTTTTT	CASRFLGQNEKLFF
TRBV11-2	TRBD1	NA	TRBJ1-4	TGTGCCAGCAGCCTTGGGACAGGGGGTCGGGAAAAACTGTTTTTT	CASSLGTGGREKLFF
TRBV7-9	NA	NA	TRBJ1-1	TGTGCCAGCACCTCGGACGAGAAGAGGGACACTGAAGCTTTCTTT	CASTSDEKRDTEAFF
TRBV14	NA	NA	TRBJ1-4	TGTGCCAGCAGCCATGACAGGCCGAGTAATGAAAAACTGTTTTTT	CASSHDRPSNEKLFF
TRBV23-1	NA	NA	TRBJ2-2	TGCGCCAGCAGTCAGCGTGGTCGGGGGCTGTTTTTT	CASSQRGRGLFF
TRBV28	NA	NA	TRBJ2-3	TGTGCCAGCAGACCGCCCTTCCCGGGTTATAGCACAGATACGCAGTATTTT	CASRPPFPGYSTDTQYF
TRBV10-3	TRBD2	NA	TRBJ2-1	TGTGCCATCGAGGCACTAGCGGGACAGGTTGAGCAGTTCTTC	CAIEALAGQVEQFF
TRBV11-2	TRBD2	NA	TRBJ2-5	TGTGCCAGCAGCACCCGACTAGCGGGAGGAGGAGAGACCCAGTACTTC	CASSTRLAGGGETQYF
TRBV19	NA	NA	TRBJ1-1	TGTGCCAGTAGTATCCTCGACACTGAAGCTTTCTTT	CASSILDTEAFF
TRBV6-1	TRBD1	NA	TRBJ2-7	TGTGCCAGCAGAGGGCCGGGACAGGGGGCCTACGAGCAGTACTTC	CASRGPGQGAYEQYF
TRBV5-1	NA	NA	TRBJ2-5	TGCGCCAGCAGCTTACAGGGCGGGGAGACCCAGTACTTC	CASSLQGGETQYF
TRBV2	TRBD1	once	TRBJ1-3	TGTGCCAGCAGTCGGGGACAGAACTCTGGAAACACCATATATTTT	CASSRGQNSGNTIYF
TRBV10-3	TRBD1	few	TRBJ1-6	TGTGCCATCAGCTCGGGACAGCAAAATTCACCCCTCCACTTT	CAISSGQQNSPLHF
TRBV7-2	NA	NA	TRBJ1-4	TGTGCCAGCAGCTTCTTAAGGAGTGAAAAACTGTTTTTT	CASSFLRSEKLFF
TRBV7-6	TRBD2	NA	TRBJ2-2	TGTGCCAGCAGCAAAGCGGGAGCCTTAACGAACACCGGGGAGCTGTTTTTT	CASSKAGALTNTGELFF
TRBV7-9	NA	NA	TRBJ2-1	TGTGCCAGCAGCCCGACTGGAATCTCCTACAATGAGCAGTTCTTC	CASSPTGISYNEQFF
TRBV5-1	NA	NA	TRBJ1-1	TGCGCCAGCAGCCCCTCAGAGGGGAACACTGAAGCTTTCTTT	CASSPSEGNTEAFF
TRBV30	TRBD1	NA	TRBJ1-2	TGTGCCTGGAGTGTAATGGGACAGGGGAATGGCTACACCTTC	CAWSVMGQGNGYTF
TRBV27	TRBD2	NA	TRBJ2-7	TGTGCCAGCAAATTGGGACAGACTAGCGGTGCCCCCTACGAGCAGTACTTC	CASKLGQTSGAPYEQYF
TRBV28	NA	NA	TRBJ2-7	TGTGCCAGCAGTTCCCCCAGGGGAAGCTCCTACGAGCAGTACTTC	CASSSPRGSSYEQYF
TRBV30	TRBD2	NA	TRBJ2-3	TGTGCCTGGAGCGAGTGGCGGGAGGGCCGGTATACGCAGTATTTT	CAWSEWREGRYTQYF
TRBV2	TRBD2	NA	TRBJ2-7	TGTGCCAGGGGACTAGCGGGGGGCTACGAGCAGTACTTC	CARGLAGGYEQYF
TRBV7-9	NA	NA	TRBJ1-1	TGTGCCAGCAGCTTAGGCGGGGGCCGTAAGAACACTGAAGCTTTCTTT	CASSLGGGRKNTEAFF
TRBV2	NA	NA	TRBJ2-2	TGTGCCAGCAGACAGAACACCGGGGAGCTGTTTTTT	CASRQNTGELFF
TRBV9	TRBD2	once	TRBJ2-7	TGTGCCAGCAGCGTAGCTCAGCGGGGGACGGTTCACGAGCAGTACTTC	CASSVAQRGTVHEQYF
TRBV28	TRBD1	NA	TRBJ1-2	TGTGCCAGCAGTTTGGTTGGGACAGGCTATGGCTACACCTTC	CASSLVGTGYGYTF
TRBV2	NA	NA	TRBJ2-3	TGTGCCAGCAGCGCCAGCGGTAGCACAGATACGCAGTATTTT	CASSASGSTDTQYF
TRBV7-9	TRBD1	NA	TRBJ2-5	TGTGCCAGCAGCAGACAGGGACAGTTCCAAGAGACCCAGTACTTC	CASSRQGQFQETQYF
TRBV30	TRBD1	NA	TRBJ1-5	TGTGCCTTTCGACAGGGCTCCAATCAGCCCCAGCATTTT	CAFRQGSNQPQHF